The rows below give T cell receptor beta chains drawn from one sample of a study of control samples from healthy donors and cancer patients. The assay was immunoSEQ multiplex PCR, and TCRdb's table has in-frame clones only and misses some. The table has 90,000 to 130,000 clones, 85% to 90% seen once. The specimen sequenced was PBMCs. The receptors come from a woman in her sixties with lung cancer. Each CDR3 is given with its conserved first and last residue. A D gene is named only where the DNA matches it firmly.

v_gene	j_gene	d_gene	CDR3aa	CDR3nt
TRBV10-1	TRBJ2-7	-	CAIPSRFYEQYF	TGCGCCATCCCCTCCCGGTTCTACGAGCAGTACTTC
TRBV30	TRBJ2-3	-	CAWSVGTSTDTQYF	TGTGCCTGGAGTGTGGGGACTAGCACAGATACGCAGTATTTT
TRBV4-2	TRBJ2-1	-	CASSQDSSSYNEQFF	TGTGCCAGCAGCCAAGACTCGAGCTCCTACAATGAGCAGTTCTTC
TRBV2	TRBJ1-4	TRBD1	CASKSSAQGYEKLFF	TGTGCCAGCAAATCCTCGGCACAGGGGTATGAAAAACTGTTTTTT
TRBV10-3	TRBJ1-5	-	CAISEGNGNQPQHF	TGTGCCATCAGTGAGGGGAACGGGAATCAGCCCCAGCATTTT
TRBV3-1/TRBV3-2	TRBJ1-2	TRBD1	CASSQGTGGAGGYTF	TGTGCCAGCAGCCAAGGGACAGGGGGCGCGGGTGGCTACACCTTC
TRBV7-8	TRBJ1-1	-	CASSAKIFTEAFF	TGTGCCAGCAGCGCGAAAATCTTCACTGAAGCTTTCTTT
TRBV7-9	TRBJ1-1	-	CASSRDPQTEAFF	TGTGCCAGCAGTCGGGACCCCCAGACTGAAGCTTTCTTT
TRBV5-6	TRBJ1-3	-	CASSFGTTGNTIYF	TGTGCCAGCAGCTTCGGGACAACTGGAAACACCATATATTTT
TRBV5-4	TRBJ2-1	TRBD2	CASSFSGGPYNEQFF	TGTGCCAGCAGCTTTAGCGGGGGGCCTTACAATGAGCAGTTCTTC
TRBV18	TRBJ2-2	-	CASSPGEGAGELFF	TGTGCCAGCTCACCAGGCGAGGGGGCCGGGGAGCTGTTTTTT
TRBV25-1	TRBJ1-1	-	CASSEDNTEAFF	TGTGCCAGCAGTGAAGATAACACTGAAGCTTTCTTT